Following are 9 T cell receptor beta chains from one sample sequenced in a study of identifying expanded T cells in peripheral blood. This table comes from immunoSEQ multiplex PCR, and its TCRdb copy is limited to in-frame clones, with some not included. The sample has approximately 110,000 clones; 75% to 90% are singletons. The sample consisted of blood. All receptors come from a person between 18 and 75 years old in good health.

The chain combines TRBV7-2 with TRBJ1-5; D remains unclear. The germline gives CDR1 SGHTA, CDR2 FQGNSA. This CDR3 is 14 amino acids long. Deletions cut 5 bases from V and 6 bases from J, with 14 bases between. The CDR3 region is CASSLDALRQPQHF. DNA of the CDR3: TGTGCCAGCAGCCTGGACGCTTTGCGTCAGCCCCAGCATTTT.

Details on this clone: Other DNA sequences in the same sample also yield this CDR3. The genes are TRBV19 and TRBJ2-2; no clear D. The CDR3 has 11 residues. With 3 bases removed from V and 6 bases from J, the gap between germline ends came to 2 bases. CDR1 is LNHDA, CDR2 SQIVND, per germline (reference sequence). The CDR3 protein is CASSIPGELFF. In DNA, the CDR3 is TGTGCCAGTAGTATCCCCGGGGAGCTGTTTTTT.

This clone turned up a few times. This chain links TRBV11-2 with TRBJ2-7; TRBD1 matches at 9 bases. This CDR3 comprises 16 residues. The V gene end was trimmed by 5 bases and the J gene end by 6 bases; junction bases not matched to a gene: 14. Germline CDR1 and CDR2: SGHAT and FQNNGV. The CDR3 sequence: CASSARRGQGGGEQYF. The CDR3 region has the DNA TGTGCCAGCAGCGCCCGGAGGGGACAGGGAGGGGGCGAGCAGTACTTC.

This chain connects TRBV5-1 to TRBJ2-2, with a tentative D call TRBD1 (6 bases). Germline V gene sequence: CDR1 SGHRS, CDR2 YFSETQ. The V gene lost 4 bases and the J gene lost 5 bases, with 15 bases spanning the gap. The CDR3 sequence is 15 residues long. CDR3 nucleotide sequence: TGCGCCAGCAGCCCGGAACAGGGTTTGACCGGGGAGCTGTTTTTT. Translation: CASSPEQGLTGELFF. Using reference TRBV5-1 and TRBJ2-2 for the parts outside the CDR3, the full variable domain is KAGVTQTPRYLIKTRGQQVTLSCSPISGHRSVSWYQQTPGQGLQFLFEYFSETQRNKGNFPGRFSGRQFSNSRSEMNVSTLELGDSALYLCASSPEQGLTGELFFGEGSRLTVL.

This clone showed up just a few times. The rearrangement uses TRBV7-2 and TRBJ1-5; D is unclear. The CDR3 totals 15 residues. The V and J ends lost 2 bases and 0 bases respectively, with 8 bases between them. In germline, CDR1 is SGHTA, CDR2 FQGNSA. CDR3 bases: TGTGCCAGCAGCTTATCTTCCATTAGCAATCAGCCCCAGCATTTT. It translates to CASSLSSISNQPQHF.

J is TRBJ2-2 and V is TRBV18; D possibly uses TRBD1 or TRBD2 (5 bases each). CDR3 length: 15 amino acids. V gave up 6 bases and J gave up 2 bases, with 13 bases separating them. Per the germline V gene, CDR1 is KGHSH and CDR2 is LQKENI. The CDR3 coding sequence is TGTGCCAGCTCTCCCGGGACCCCCAACACCGGGGAGCTGTTTTTT. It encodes CASSPGTPNTGELFF.

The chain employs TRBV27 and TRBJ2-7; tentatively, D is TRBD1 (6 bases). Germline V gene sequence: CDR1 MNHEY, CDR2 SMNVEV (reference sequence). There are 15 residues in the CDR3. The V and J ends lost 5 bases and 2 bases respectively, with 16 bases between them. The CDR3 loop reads CASSPRGEPPYEQYF. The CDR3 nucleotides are TGTGCCAGCAGTCCCAGGGGAGAACCCCCCTACGAGCAGTACTTC.

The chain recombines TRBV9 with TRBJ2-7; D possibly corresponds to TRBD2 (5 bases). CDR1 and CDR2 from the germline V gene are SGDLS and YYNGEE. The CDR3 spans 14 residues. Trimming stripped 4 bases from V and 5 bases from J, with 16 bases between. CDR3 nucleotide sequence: TGTGCCAGCAGCCCCCGGCTCGCCGGGAACGAGCAGTACTTC. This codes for CASSPRLAGNEQYF.

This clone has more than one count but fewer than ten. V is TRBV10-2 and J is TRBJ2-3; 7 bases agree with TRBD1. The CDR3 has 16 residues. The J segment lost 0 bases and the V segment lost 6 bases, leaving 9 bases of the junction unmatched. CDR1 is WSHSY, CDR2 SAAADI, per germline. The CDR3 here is CASRARGTASTDTQYF. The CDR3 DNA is TGCGCCAGCAGAGCAAGAGGGACAGCTAGCACAGATACGCAGTATTTT.